This T cell receptor (beta chain) was profiled in a study of T cells in Graves' hyperthyroidism and ophthalmopathy. In the study overall: Sampling of peripheral blood happened at initial diagnosis, prior to any treatment.

Calling Graves' hyperthyroidism stable meant ophthalmopathy did not progress within 18 months. Diagnosing involved the use of clinical symptoms, serum thyroxine and TRAb, thyroid ultrasound and orbital computed tomography. The study, taken as a whole, reports: Ophthalmopathy was identified by the model a median around 5.9 months ahead of onset.

Template material for amplifying TCR beta CDR3 regions consisted of RNA transcripts. The study used the HTBI primer set for a first-round RT-PCR of the TCR CDR3. TCRdb re-derived calls from the multiplex PCR reads in MiXCR, one entry per CDR3 protein. This sample has approximately 400,000 distinct CDR3 sequences, with approximately 14% found just once. A word on this clonotype: Its antigen is unidentified.

The receptor was isolated from a woman aged 18-29 years with Graves' hyperthyroidism. Sequencing was carried out using blood.

The CDR3 DNA sequence: TGTGCCAGCAGTTTTCGAGTATCTAACTATGGCTACACCTTC. This encodes CASSFRVSNYGYTF. The rearrangement links TRBV12-3 or TRBV12-4 to TRBJ1-2; no clear D. CDR3 length: 14 amino acids. Trimming stripped 3 bases from V and 0 bases from J, with 8 bases between.